A single sample is the source of the 18 T cell receptor beta chains below, sequenced in a study of blood T cell repertoires in COVID-19. The protocol was immunoSEQ multiplex PCR, while the TCRdb copy is restricted to in-frame clones and leaves out a portion. Among around 140,000 clones, 80% were seen once, and the ten largest hold 3.5%. Sequencing was performed on peripheral blood. All receptors come from a man between 65 and 80 years old who had recovered from COVID-19.

The chain couples TRBV28 to TRBJ2-5, with 10 bases fitting TRBD1. Per the germline V gene, CDR1 is MDHEN and CDR2 is SYDVKM. The CDR3 totals 16 residues. Germline trimming cut 3 bases from V and 4 bases from J; bases unmatched to any gene: 8. DNA of the CDR3: TGTGCCAGCAGTTTCCGGGACAGGGGCCCCGGAGAGACCCAGTACTTC. Its protein product is CASSFRDRGPGETQYF.

V usage is TRBV27 and J usage is TRBJ1-2; 9 nucleotides align to TRBD1. CDR3 length equals 16 residues. V lost 5 bases, J lost 4 bases, and 11 bases stayed unmatched. Germline V gene sequence: CDR1 MNHEY, CDR2 SMNVEV (reference sequence). CDR3 nucleotides: TGTGCCAGCAGTGCCTCTTACAGGGGGCGCGGCTATGGCTACACCTTC. Protein: CASSASYRGRGYGYTF.

The V and J genes are TRBV5-6 and TRBJ1-2; 7 bases align to TRBD1. This CDR3 is built from 15 residues. V shed 4 bases and J 8 bases; nucleotides not matched to a gene: 14. The germline gives CDR1 SGHDT, CDR2 YYEEEE. The DNA of the CDR3 is TGTGCCAGCAGCGGATGGGACAGCTGGAACGGGGGCTACACCTTC. Its protein product is CASSGWDSWNGGYTF.

The gene calls are TRBV30 and TRBJ2-1, with TRBD1 identical over 8 bases. The germline V gene has CDR1 GTSNPN and CDR2 SVGIG (reference sequence). The CDR3 consists of 12 residues. V lost 6 bases to trimming and J lost 8 bases; unmatched junction nucleotides: 6. CDR3 protein: CACDRGEDEQFF. CDR3 DNA: TGTGCCTGCGACAGGGGCGAAGATGAGCAGTTCTTC.

V usage is TRBV5-1 and J usage is TRBJ2-3; 9 nucleotides agree with TRBD2. CDR1 and CDR2 (germline): SGHRS, YFSETQ. With V trimmed by 3 bases and J by 4 bases, 9 bases remained unmatched. The CDR3 runs to 16 residues. The CDR3 loop is CASSSAYSGGSDTQYF. The CDR3 DNA reads TGCGCCAGCAGCTCCGCCTATAGCGGGGGCTCAGATACGCAGTATTTT.

The chain recombines TRBV19 with TRBJ2-1, with TRBD1 as a possible D gene (5 bases). Trimming cost V 7 bases and J 6 bases, with 19 bases left between them. Germline loops: CDR1 LNHDA, CDR2 SQIVND (reference sequence). CDR3 size: 15 residues. CDR3 DNA sequence: TGTGCCAGTAAGGGTTGGGGCGCTGGGGTCAATGAGCAGTTCTTC. Amino acids: CASKGWGAGVNEQFF.

This chain joins TRBV2 and TRBJ1-6, with D maybe TRBD1 (5 bases). V lost 6 bases, J lost 5 bases, and 8 bases lay in between. Germline V gives CDR1 SNHLY, CDR2 FYNNEI. The CDR3 has 13 residues. CDR3 in DNA: TGTGCCAGCAGGGGGCGTAATAATTCACCCCTCCACTTT. Protein: CASRGRNNSPLHF.

J is TRBJ1-1 and V is TRBV7-8; D call uncertain. The CDR3 contains 14 residues. Germline CDR1 is SGHVS and CDR2 is FQNEAQ. V dropped 2 bases and J dropped 4 bases, with 11 bases sitting between them. Here the CDR3 reads CASSLSKMSTEAFF. The DNA for the CDR3 is TGTGCCAGCAGCTTAAGCAAGATGAGCACTGAAGCTTTCTTT. Drawing the rest from reference TRBV7-8 and TRBJ1-1, the complete variable domain is GAGVSQSPRYKVAKRGQDVALRCDPISGHVSLFWYQQALGQGPEFLTYFQNEAQLDKSGLPSDRFFAERPEGSVSTLKIQRTQQEDSAVYLCASSLSKMSTEAFFGQGTRLTVV.

This clone occurred many times. Other DNA sequences of this sample code for an identical CDR3. The rearrangement links TRBV18 to TRBJ2-7, with a weak D call TRBD1 (6 bases). Germline V gives CDR1 KGHSH, CDR2 LQKENI. Deletions cut 6 bases from V and 0 bases from J, with 9 bases between. CDR3 length equals 13 residues. CDR3 coding DNA: TGTGCCAGCTCTCCGGACAGCTCCTACGAGCAGTACTTC. Translating it yields CASSPDSSYEQYF. Supplemented by reference TRBV18 and TRBJ2-7, the full variable domain reads NAGVMQNPRHLVRRRGQEARLRCSPMKGHSHVYWYRQLPEEGLKFMVYLQKENIIDESGMPKERFSAEFPKEGPSILRIQQVVRGDSAAYFCASSPDSSYEQYFGPGTRLTVT.

The CDR3 loop reads CSASAGTSGSWDTQYF. For the CDR3, the DNA is TGCAGTGCTAGTGCCGGGACTAGCGGTTCGTGGGATACGCAGTATTTT. The chain is built from TRBV20-1 and TRBJ2-3; TRBD2 agrees at 11 bases. CDR1 and CDR2 from the germline V gene are DFQATT and SNEGSKA (reference sequence). J was trimmed by 6 bases and V by 3 bases; bases with no gene match: 11. The CDR3 extends over 16 amino acids.

In this sample, this clone turned up a few times. V usage is TRBV7-2 and J usage is TRBJ2-5; 9 bases agree with TRBD1. This CDR3 is built from 16 residues. Trimming removed 2 bases from V and 1 base from J; junction bases left unmatched: 5. CDR1 is SGHTA and CDR2 is FQGNSA in the germline V gene. The CDR3 DNA reads as TGTGCCAGCAGCTTAAGTGCGACAGGGGGCCAAGAGACCCAGTACTTC. This encodes CASSLSATGGQETQYF.

This chain uses TRBV5-1 with TRBJ2-7; perhaps TRBD1 as D (5 bases). There are 12 residues in the CDR3. Trimming cost V 4 bases and J 6 bases, with 11 bases left between them. Germline assignment: CDR1 SGHRS and CDR2 YFSETQ. The CDR3 DNA reads TGCGCCAGCAGCATACAGGAAGGCGAGCAGTACTTC. It codes for CASSIQEGEQYF.

The CDR3 sequence is CASSRLAGGGDTQYF. CDR3 DNA: TGTGCCAGCAGCCGACTAGCGGGAGGAGGGGATACGCAGTATTTT. This chain links TRBV2 with TRBJ2-3, with 13 bases lining up with TRBD2. V lost 6 bases and J lost 6; bases outside the gene matches: 6. CDR3 size: 15 residues. Germline CDR1 reads SNHLY; CDR2 reads FYNNEI.

This clone has just a few counts. The rearrangement uses TRBV27 and TRBJ2-7, with 11 bases identical to TRBD2. The CDR3 contains 15 residues. V shed 5 bases and J 2 bases; nucleotides not matched to a gene: 5. Germline V lookup: CDR1 MNHEY, CDR2 SMNVEV (reference sequence). The CDR3 DNA sequence: TGTGCCAGCAGTAAGGGACTAGCGGAGACCTACGAGCAGTACTTC. This encodes CASSKGLAETYEQYF.

The rearrangement uses TRBV7-3 and TRBJ1-1; no reliable D call. V gave up 4 bases and J gave up 11 bases, with 14 bases separating them. The V gene's germline CDR1 is SGHTA and CDR2 FQGTGA. The CDR3 runs to 12 residues. This CDR3 is CASSSHPLGAFF. DNA of the CDR3: TGTGCCAGCAGCTCCCACCCCCTCGGGGCTTTCTTT.

This clone was observed a handful of times. This chain joins TRBV7-9 and TRBJ2-7, with a weak D call TRBD1 (6 bases). The V end was cut by 5 bases, the J end by 0 bases, with 11 bases between. Germline loops: CDR1 SEHNR, CDR2 FQNEAQ (reference sequence). The CDR3 is made up of 14 amino acids. CDR3 loop: CASSLGQISYEQYF. In nucleotides, the CDR3 is TGTGCCAGCAGCCTCGGACAGATCTCCTACGAGCAGTACTTC.

V gene TRBV30 combines with J gene TRBJ2-7; D possibly corresponds to TRBD2 (5 bases). This CDR3 is 15 amino acids long. The V gene lost 0 bases and the J gene lost 0 bases, with 12 bases spanning the gap. The V gene's germline CDR1 is GTSNPN and CDR2 SVGIG (reference sequence). CDR3 DNA: TGTGCCTGGAGTGTTTCGGAGGTAAGCTCCTACGAGCAGTACTTC. Translating gives CAWSVSEVSSYEQYF.

The genes are TRBV7-9 and TRBJ1-2; 7 positions match TRBD1. The CDR3 totals 14 residues. J gave up 5 bases and V 3 bases, and 6 bases lay outside the gene matches. CDR1 is SEHNR and CDR2 is FQNEAQ in the germline V gene (reference sequence). CDR3 residues: CASSFGGGGYGYTF. CDR3 DNA: TGTGCCAGCAGCTTCGGAGGGGGCGGGTATGGCTACACCTTC.